The rows below give T cell receptor beta chains drawn from one sample of a study of shared clonotypes between healthy human individuals. Assay: immunoSEQ multiplex PCR; the TCRdb copy retains only in-frame clones and omits some. The sample holds about 1,500,000 clones, over 95% seen once. Sequencing was carried out using naive CD4+ T cells sorted from blood. Receptor source: a man under 40 in good health. Each CDR3 is given without its conserved first and last residue. D genes are given only for firm matches. Where a row states a size, it is once, few, many or the class of an expanded clone; other rows omit it.

>.|TRBD1|TRBV18
ASSPLGQGAGQETQY
>.|.|TRBV7-2
ASSPNAVVGNEQF
>.|TRBD2|TRBV5-1
ASSPGAGGPPYNEQF
>.|TRBD2|TRBV10-1
ASSEGLSAGGVLYEQY
>.|TRBD2|TRBV5-1
ASSLPSGREFKTAGYEQY
>.|.|TRBV11-3
ASSFLSRSIAKNIQY
>.|.|TRBV18
ASSPPGRTRDQPQH
>once|.|TRBV12-2
ASRLFRVNQETQY
>.|TRBD1|TRBV15
ATSRDQGAATEAF
>.|.|TRBV6-1
ASSPEVLTDTQY
>.|.|TRBV10-3
AIKDSYTYEQY
>.|.|TRBV5-1
ASSLRPADTQY
>.|.|TRBV28
ASSLKGGGRPYEQY
>.|.|TRBV6-5
ASSSRGLDTQY
>.|TRBD1|TRBV5-1
ASSFGQGGDTQY
>.|.|TRBV15
ATSRDNGRGDTQY
>.|TRBD1|TRBV7-2
ASSAQTGVTETQY